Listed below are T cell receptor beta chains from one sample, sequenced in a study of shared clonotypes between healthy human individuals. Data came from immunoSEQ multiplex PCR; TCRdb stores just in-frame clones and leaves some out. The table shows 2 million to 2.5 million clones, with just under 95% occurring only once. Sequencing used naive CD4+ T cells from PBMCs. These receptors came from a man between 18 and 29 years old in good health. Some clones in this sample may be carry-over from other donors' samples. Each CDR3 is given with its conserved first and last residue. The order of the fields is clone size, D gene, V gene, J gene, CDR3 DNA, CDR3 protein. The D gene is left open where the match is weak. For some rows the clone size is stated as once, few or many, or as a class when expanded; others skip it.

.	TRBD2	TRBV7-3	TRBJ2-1	TGTGCCAGCAGCTTAAGGTCGTCACTAGCGGGAGGGGAACAGTTCTTC	CASSLRSSLAGGEQFF
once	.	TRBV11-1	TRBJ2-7	TGTGCCAGCAGCTTGAGTGGGCTGGACTACGAGCAGTACTTC	CASSLSGLDYEQYF
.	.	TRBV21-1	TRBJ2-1	TGTGCCAGCAGCAATAGTAGGGAGGATCCCCATGAGCAGTTCTTC	CASSNSREDPHEQFF
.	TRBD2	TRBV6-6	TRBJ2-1	TGTGCCAGCAGCGATAGCGGGAGGACGGATGAGCAGTTCTTC	CASSDSGRTDEQFF
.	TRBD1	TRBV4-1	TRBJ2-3	TGCGCCAGCAGCCAGACGGGACAGGGGTACACAGATACGCAGTATTTT	CASSQTGQGYTDTQYF
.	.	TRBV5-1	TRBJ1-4	TGCGCCAGCAGCTTCGATAGAAATGAAAAACTGTTTTTT	CASSFDRNEKLFF
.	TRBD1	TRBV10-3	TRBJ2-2	TGTGCCATCAGTGAGTTTTTACCGGGACAGGGGGTGTACACCGGGGAGCTGTTTTTT	CAISEFLPGQGVYTGELFF
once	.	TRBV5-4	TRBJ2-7	TGTGCCAGCAGCGCCGGGATAACCCCCTACGAGCAGTACTTC	CASSAGITPYEQYF
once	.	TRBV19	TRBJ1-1	TGTGCCAGTAGTATAGGATCTCGAACAGGGAGAGGCACTGAAGCTTTCTTT	CASSIGSRTGRGTEAFF
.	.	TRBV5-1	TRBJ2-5	TGCGCCAGCAGCTTGGATAGGTTGGCGGAGACCCAGTACTTC	CASSLDRLAETQYF
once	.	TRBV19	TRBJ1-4	TGTGCCAGTAGTATAGGAGGGAGTAACGAAAAACTGTTTTTT	CASSIGGSNEKLFF
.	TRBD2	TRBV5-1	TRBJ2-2	TGCGCCAGCAGCGGGCGCGGGAGTTTTTCCGGGGAGCTGTTTTTT	CASSGRGSFSGELFF
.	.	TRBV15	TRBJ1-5	TGTGCCACCAGCAGGACGGACGGATACAATCAGCCCCAGCATTTT	CATSRTDGYNQPQHF
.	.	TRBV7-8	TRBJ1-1	TGTGCCAGCAGCTTAGTGGGGCGGGTGAACACTGAAGCTTTCTTT	CASSLVGRVNTEAFF
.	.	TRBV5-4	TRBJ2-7	TGTGCCAGCAGCTTGTACACAGGCGGGGATGTCGAGCAGTACTTC	CASSLYTGGDVEQYF
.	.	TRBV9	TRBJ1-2	TGTGCCAGCAGCGTAACCCCTCACGGGGCCGGCGGCTACACCTTC	CASSVTPHGAGGYTF
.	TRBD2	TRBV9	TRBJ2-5	TGTGCCAGCAGCGTAGCCACCCGGGGGGCTAGCGGGAGGGCGAGCCCTCCGGATGGAGAGACCCAGTACTTC	CASSVATRGASGRASPPDGETQYF
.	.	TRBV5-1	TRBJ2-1	TGCGCCAGCAGCTTGGAGGGGACCTATGGCAATGAGCAGTTCTTC	CASSLEGTYGNEQFF
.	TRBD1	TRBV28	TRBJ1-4	TGTGCCAGCAGTCTTTTCCGGACAGGAGGTGAAAAACTGTTTTTT	CASSLFRTGGEKLFF
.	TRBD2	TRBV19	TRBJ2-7	TGTGCCAGTGGGGAGCGGGGGCCCTACGAGCAGTACTTC	CASGERGPYEQYF
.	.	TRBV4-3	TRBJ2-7	TGCGCCAGCAGCCCATCAGTAGGCGGGACGGCCTACGAGCAGTACTTC	CASSPSVGGTAYEQYF
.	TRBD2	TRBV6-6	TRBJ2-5	TGTGCCAGCACCTCGGGGGGAGTGGGGGAGACCCAGTACTTC	CASTSGGVGETQYF
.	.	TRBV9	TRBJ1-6	TGTGCCAGCAGCGGGTTAGGGGGGCCCTCACCCCTCCACTTT	CASSGLGGPSPLHF
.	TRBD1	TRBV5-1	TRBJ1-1	TGCGCCAGCAGTGAGACAGGGGTCTTGAACACTGAAGCTTTCTTT	CASSETGVLNTEAFF
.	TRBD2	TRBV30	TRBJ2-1	TGTGCCTGGAGTGTAGCGGGAGTCTCCTACAATGAGCAGTTCTTC	CAWSVAGVSYNEQFF
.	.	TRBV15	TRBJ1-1	TGTGCCACCAGCAGAGAGAGGGAAACTGAAGCTTTCTTT	CATSRERETEAFF
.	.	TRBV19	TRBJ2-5	TGTGCCAGTACCCCCTCGGGGAGAGAGACCCAGTACTTC	CASTPSGRETQYF
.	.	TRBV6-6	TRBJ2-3	TGTGCCAGCAGGGGGCTAATGGGGTCAGATACGCAGTATTTT	CASRGLMGSDTQYF
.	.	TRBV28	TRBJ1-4	TGTGCCAGCAGTCTAGGGGCCCCTGGAGAAAAACTGTTTTTT	CASSLGAPGEKLFF
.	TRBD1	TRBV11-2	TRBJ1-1	TGTGCCAGCAGCTTATCGACAGGGGGGACTGAAGCTTTCTTT	CASSLSTGGTEAFF
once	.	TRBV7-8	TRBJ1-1	TGTGCCAGCAGGGTGGGGAACACTGAAGCTTTCTTT	CASRVGNTEAFF
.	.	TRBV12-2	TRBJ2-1	TGTGCAAGTCCCATAGCGGGAGGGGACAATGAGCAGTTCTTC	CASPIAGGDNEQFF
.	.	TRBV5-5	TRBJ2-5	TGTGCCAGCAGCTTGGACGGCAGCCTGTGGACCCAGTACTTC	CASSLDGSLWTQYF
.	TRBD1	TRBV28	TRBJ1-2	TGTGCCAGCAATTCGGGACAGGGGTCGGCGGTTGGCTACACCTTC	CASNSGQGSAVGYTF
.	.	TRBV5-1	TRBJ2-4	TGCGCCAGCAGTCTGGTGGGACCCGAAAACATTCAGTACTTC	CASSLVGPENIQYF
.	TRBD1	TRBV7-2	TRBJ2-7	TGTGCCAGCAGATCCGGACAGGGGGGTTCCTACGAGCAGTACTTC	CASRSGQGGSYEQYF
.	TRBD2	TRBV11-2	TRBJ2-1	TGTGCCAGCAGCGAAGTGGGGAGGGACCCTCTACGACAGCAGTTCTTC	CASSEVGRDPLRQQFF
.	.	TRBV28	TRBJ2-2	TGTGCCAGCAGTTTAGCCCAGACACTAAACACCGGGGAGCTGTTTTTT	CASSLAQTLNTGELFF
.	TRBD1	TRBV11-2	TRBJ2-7	TGTGCCAGCAGCCACCTGGACAGGGGAGCTGGAGGAGGGCAGTACTTC	CASSHLDRGAGGGQYF
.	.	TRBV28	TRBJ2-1	TGTGCCAGCAGGACCATTGACGGAACCTACAATGAGCAGTTCTTC	CASRTIDGTYNEQFF
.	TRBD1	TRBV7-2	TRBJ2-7	TGTGCCAGCGGAACAGGGGCTAGGCGCGAGCAGTACTTC	CASGTGARREQYF
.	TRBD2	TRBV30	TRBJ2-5	TGTGCCTGGAGCAGACTAGCGGGTCCTCAAGAGACCCAGTACTTC	CAWSRLAGPQETQYF
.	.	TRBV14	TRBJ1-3	TGTGCCAGCAGCCGACAGTCGATCTCTGGAAACACCATATATTTT	CASSRQSISGNTIYF
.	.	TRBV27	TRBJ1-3	TGTGCCAGCAGCCCCCGGGGGCTCTACTCTGGAAACACCATATATTTT	CASSPRGLYSGNTIYF
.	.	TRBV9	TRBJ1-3	TGTGCCAGCAGCGCCCGAGACAGTAGAAACACCATATATTTT	CASSARDSRNTIYF
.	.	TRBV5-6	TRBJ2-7	TGTGCCAGCAGCTTGAAGGGCTACGAGCAGTACTTC	CASSLKGYEQYF
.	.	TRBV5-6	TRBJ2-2	TGTGCCAGCAGAATTCGGACGAACACCGGGGAGCTGTTTTTT	CASRIRTNTGELFF
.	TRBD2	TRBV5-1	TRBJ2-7	TGCGCCAGCAGCTACACGGGGGGAGTAGGCTACGAGCAGTACTTC	CASSYTGGVGYEQYF
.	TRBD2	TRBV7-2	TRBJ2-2	TGTGCCAGCAGCTTGAGGTCCGGTGAGCGGGAGGGCGGCGGGGAGCTGTTTTTT	CASSLRSGEREGGGELFF
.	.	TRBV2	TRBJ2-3	TGTGCCAGCAGCCCTCGGGGGCGCGGCACAGATACGCAGTATTTT	CASSPRGRGTDTQYF
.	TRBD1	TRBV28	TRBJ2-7	TGTGCCAGCAGTCCCTCGGGGGGACAGGGATACGACGAGCAGTACTTC	CASSPSGGQGYDEQYF
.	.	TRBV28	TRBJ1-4	TGTGCCAGCAGTTTTTGGGTCAGGGCCGAAAAACTGTTTTTT	CASSFWVRAEKLFF
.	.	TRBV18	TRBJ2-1	TGTGCCAGCTCACCAAGGCTTGGGGACAATGAGCAGTTCTTC	CASSPRLGDNEQFF
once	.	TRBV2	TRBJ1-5	TGTGCCAGCAGTGAAACCAGGTCTTTTCAGCCCCAGCATTTT	CASSETRSFQPQHF
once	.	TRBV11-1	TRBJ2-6	TGTGCCAGCAGCTTATTAGGGGTAGGGGCCAACGTCCTGACTTTC	CASSLLGVGANVLTF